This T cell receptor (beta chain) emerged from a study of CD8 T cells in Susac syndrome. Whole-study findings and limits: As acknowledged by the study, its TCR sequencing and HLA analysis included a relatively small number of individuals.

CD8+ and CD4+ T cells from blood underwent TCR beta sequencing. Purification of the CD8+ and CD4+ T cells relied on negative isolation, and TEMRA cells underwent FACS enrichment. A word on this clonotype: Antigen unknown.

Reverse transcription of roughly 0.45 to 1 ug RNA was carried out with random hexamers. Multiplex PCR with immunoSEQ amplified the TCR beta CDR3 across 54 Vbeta and 13 Jbeta. TCRdb passed the immunoSEQ multiplex PCR reads through MiXCR, listing each CDR3 protein once. The sample yields about 71,000 distinct CDR3 sequences, 96% seen once. CDR3 size: 18 residues. The germline gives CDR1 LGHNA, CDR2 YSLEER. V gave up 4 bases and J gave up 3 bases; unmatched junction bases: 7. Sequencing was performed on CD4+ T cells from PBMCs. The TCR originated in a human donor with multiple sclerosis. The chain links TRBV4-3 to TRBJ2-1; TRBD2 agrees at 15 bases. Written as DNA, the CDR3 is TGCGCCAGCAGCCGGCTCGGACTAGCGGGGGGGGGCTACAATGAGCAGTTCTTC. As protein: CASSRLGLAGGGYNEQFF.